The present T cell receptor (beta chain) was sequenced within a study of cytotoxic CD8 clonotypes in ibrutinib-treated CLL. Overall study results and limits: Sustained-remission and progressing patients had different sampling times.

CDR3 size: 16 residues. Germline loops: CDR1 KGHSH, CDR2 LQKENI. The ends lost 8 bases at V and 3 bases at J; junction bases unmatched: 13. About this clone: Antigen: not known.

Sequencing sought depths of 1 in 200,000 to 1 in 1 million T cells. Assay used: immunoSEQ multiplex PCR; TCRdb lists only in-frame clones, some missing. The table includes some 35,000 clones, around 63% detected once. J is TRBJ2-7 and V is TRBV18; TRBD1 matches at 10 bases. This TCR derives from a human donor with chronic lymphocytic leukemia. The sequencing here drew on PBMCs, taken before ibrutinib treatment. The CDR3, as DNA: TGTGCCAGCCATCCCACTACGGGACAGGGGAACTACGAGCAGTACTTC. It translates to CASHPTTGQGNYEQYF.